This T cell receptor (beta chain) stems from a study of graft-versus-host responses after intestinal transplantation. Study context: Multivisceral, liver-intestinal, or isolated intestinal transplants were received by the recipients. Every recipient had anti-thymocyte globulin induction and roughly three years of tacrolimus plus steroids.

Remarks on this clone: Its antigen is unidentified.

Study-level findings and limits: Early post-transplant HvG declines tracked with peak circulating GvH clone levels. GvH clones were identified in recipient marrow, with some first appearing in ileum or blood.

The CDR3 consists of 13 residues. V gave up 5 bases and J gave up 8 bases, with 10 bases separating them. Germline assignment: CDR1 MNHEY and CDR2 SVGAGI. Libraries were prepared by immunoSEQ multiplex PCR; TCRdb keeps only in-frame clonotypes and omits some of them. The table includes 70,000 or so clones, over 70% detected once. V usage is TRBV6-5 and J usage is TRBJ1-6; D call uncertain. The TCR comes from a human donor who was the organ donor for an intestinal transplant. Sequencing was performed on unstimulated CD4+ T cells sorted from spleen or lymph node cells, taken before transplant. The CDR3 is CASSENRYSPLHF. As DNA, the CDR3 is TGTGCCAGCAGTGAAAACAGATATTCACCCCTCCACTTT.